This T cell receptor beta chain was captured in a study of shared clonotypes between healthy human individuals. General study findings and limits: Against clonotypes common to all four donors, non-shared ones had lower generation probabilities.

Germline values: CDR1 SEHNR, CDR2 FQNEAQ (reference sequence). V lost 5 bases, J lost 7 bases, and 10 bases stayed unmatched. This CDR3 spans 16 amino acids. The naive CD8 population came from CD45RO-negative cells selected for CCR7, without terminally differentiated effector memory CD45RA+ cells. Everyone who donated was a Caucasian adult who lived in Nashville, Tennessee. Concerning this clone itself: Its antigen remains unknown.

A deep-level run was used for the assay. Splitting of each subset's genomic DNA was done evenly across several immunoSEQ plates. Repertoires were generated with immunoSEQ multiplex PCR, while TCRdb's copy carries only in-frame clones and drops some. The sample has a few million clones, 85% to 95% seen once. This clonotype originated in a man aged 18 to 30 in good health. Some clones in this sample may be carry-over from other donors' samples. The chain couples TRBV7-9 to TRBJ2-1; TRBD2 agrees at 11 bases. Source material: naive CD8+ T cells from PBMCs. In nucleotides, the CDR3 is TGTGCCAGCAGCGCCCTACTAGCGGGAGAAAGAAATGAGCAGTTCTTC. It translates to CASSALLAGERNEQFF.